This TCR beta chain was captured by sequencing in a study of PD-L1 blockade in urothelial cancer. About the research overall: Patients, treated from about 2014 onward, received atezolizumab 1,200 mg intravenously every 3 weeks.

In this sample, this clone turned up once. Profiled with immunoSEQ multiplex PCR; TCRdb holds only in-frame clones, not every one. Of some 74,000 clones in the sample, 85% were seen once. J was trimmed by 3 bases and V by 3 bases; bases with no gene match: 9. CDR3 length equals 15 residues. Germline CDR1 reads GTSNPN; CDR2 reads SVGIG (reference sequence). Described time point: pretreatment peripheral blood. Each patient's cancer was a locally advanced or metastatic urothelial carcinoma. The material was PBMCs, obtained around atezolizumab (anti-PD-L1) treatment. The TCR sequence derives from a man aged 35-49 years with urothelial cancer. The chain combines TRBV30 with TRBJ2-7, with 9 bases fitting TRBD2. CDR3 sequence (DNA): TGTGCCTGGAGCCAACGGGGTAGCGGGGGCTACGAGCAGTACTTC. It codes for CAWSQRGSGGYEQYF.